The rows below give T cell receptor beta chains drawn from one sample of a study of T cells in Graves' hyperthyroidism and ophthalmopathy. TCRdb itself ran the multiplex PCR reads through MiXCR, one entry per CDR3 protein. The table has about 98,000 distinct CDR3 sequences, 35% to 45% seen once. Sequenced sample: peripheral blood or thyroid tissue (not recorded which). The receptors were gathered from a young woman with Graves' hyperthyroidism. CDR3s include the opening cysteine and the closing phenylalanine or tryptophan.

V,J,CDR3
TRBV6-5,TRBJ1-4,CASSYSVDSGTTNEKLFF
TRBV30,TRBJ1-1,CAWSPLGGDTEAFF
TRBV3-1,TRBJ2-5,CASSPSGREETQYF
TRBV10-3,TRBJ1-5,CANSDRQGGNQPQHF
TRBV4-1,TRBJ2-7,CASSRSMTGTYEQYF
TRBV12-3/TRBV12-4,TRBJ2-7,CASSAGRGFEQYF
TRBV10-1,TRBJ2-3,CASSESLAGGGDTQYF
TRBV5-1,TRBJ2-5,CASRGVAAQETQYF
TRBV20-1,TRBJ2-2,CSARRLAGDPGTGELFF
TRBV13,TRBJ2-7,CASSLKNGPINSYEQYF
TRBV7-9,TRBJ1-1,CASSWGQVGTEAFF
TRBV6-5,TRBJ1-5,CASGSSDQPQHF
TRBV7-9,TRBJ2-2,CASRPSGNTGELFF
TRBV12-3/TRBV12-4,TRBJ2-7,CASSSSTGQQYF
TRBV7-9,TRBJ2-5,CASIATRAETQYF
TRBV12-3/TRBV12-4,TRBJ2-2,CASSLASSGRAPGELFF
TRBV5-6,TRBJ1-1,CASSWWVRDASAFF
TRBV7-9,TRBJ2-7,CASSLGTSGNQLYF
TRBV19,TRBJ2-7,CASSISLALDEQYF